This T cell receptor beta chain is drawn from a study of T-cell memory formation after mild COVID-19. TCRdb re-called the 5' RACE reads with MiXCR, one entry per CDR3 protein. Of over 500,000 distinct CDR3 sequences in the sample, 17% were seen once. Trimming pared 7 bases from V and 0 bases from J, leaving 15 bases between. Germline values: CDR1 LNHDA, CDR2 SQIVND (reference sequence). This CDR3 region has 15 residues. The receptor's source is an adult woman who had mild COVID-19 (a few samples of this study predate the infection). Cell type and time point are not known. The V and J genes are TRBV19 and TRBJ1-1; D not certain. Source material: PBMCs or a T cell subset sorted from them (not recorded which). The CDR3 protein is CASTLGGILNTEAFF. The CDR3 region has the DNA TGTGCCAGTACCCTGGGCGGGATCTTGAACACTGAAGCTTTCTTT. The full variable domain, in which reference TRBV19 and TRBJ1-1 provide the parts outside the CDR3, is DGGITQSPKYLFRKEGQNVTLSCEQNLNHDAMYWYRQDPGQGLRLIYYSQIVNDFQKGDIAEGYSVSREKKESFPLTVTSAQKNPTAFYLCASTLGGILNTEAFFGQGTRLTVV.